One sample yielded the 27 T cell receptor beta chains listed below, sequenced in a study of identical twins. TCRdb used MiXCR to reprocess the 5' RACE reads, holding one entry per CDR3 protein. The data show some 900,000 distinct CDR3 sequences, about 12% seen once. Another study also made use of these data, one on yellow fever vaccine responses in identical twins.

The material sequenced was PBMCs. Source of these receptors: a woman younger than 35 in good health.

The table lists this clonotype with a few counts. The chain links TRBV29-1 to TRBJ1-1; D unresolved. Trimming took 6 bases from V and 0 from J, leaving 11 bases between them. Germline V CDR1 and CDR2: SQVTM, ANQGSEA. The CDR3 runs to 13 residues. The DNA for the CDR3 is TGCAGCGTAGACCCGTACATGAACACTGAAGCTTTCTTT. It specifies CSVDPYMNTEAFF.

Ten or more counts support this clonotype. The V gene is TRBV11-2, the J gene TRBJ2-7; D not certain. The CDR3 totals 12 residues. Germline assignment: CDR1 SGHAT and CDR2 FQNNGV. Between the trimmed V and J ends, which lost 5 bases and 2 bases, there was a span of 7 bases. The CDR3 DNA sequence: TGTGCCAGCAGCAGCCGCCCCTACGAGCAGTACGTC. This translates into CASSSRPYEQYV.

The table lists this clonotype with a few counts. This rearrangement joins TRBV4-1 to TRBJ2-4, with 12 positions matching TRBD2. V shed 1 base, J shed 0 bases, and the junction held 4 bases outside the gene matches. Germline CDR1 and CDR2: MGHRA and YSYEKL. CDR3 length: 18 residues. CDR3 nucleotides: TGCGCCAGCAGCCAAGGGCTAGCGGGGGGGAGAGCCAAAAACATTCAGTACTTC. Translation: CASSQGLAGGRAKNIQYF.

The gene calls are TRBV12-3 or TRBV12-4 and TRBJ2-5; TRBD2 is a possible D gene (5 bases). The CDR3 totals 12 residues. V was pared by 7 bases and J by 5 bases, with 11 bases between. Here the CDR3 DNA reads TGTGCCAGCAACGCCGGCGGGGAGACCCAGTACTTC. Amino acid sequence: CASNAGGETQYF.

This clonotype was recorded many times. This rearrangement joins TRBV20-1 to TRBJ2-3; TRBD2 aligns across 8 bases. This CDR3 is built from 14 residues. The J segment lost 5 bases and the V segment lost 6 bases, leaving 10 bases of the junction unmatched. The V gene's germline CDR1 is DFQATT and CDR2 SNEGSKA (reference sequence). As DNA, the CDR3 is TGCAGTGCAAGGCCCGGGGGGGCCTTAGATACGCAGTATTTT. Translating it yields CSARPGGALDTQYF.

The chain joins TRBV2 to TRBJ2-7, with TRBD1 identical over 11 bases. CDR3 length: 14 amino acids. J gave up 5 bases and V 8 bases, and 8 bases lay outside the gene matches. Germline V gene data show CDR1 as SNHLY and CDR2 as FYNNEI. The CDR3, as DNA: TGTGCCAGCGGCCGGACAGGGGGCCTCAACGAGCAGTACTTC. Amino acids: CASGRTGGLNEQYF.

This clonotype has more than one count but fewer than ten. The chain employs TRBV6-1 and TRBJ1-6, with TRBD1 matching 8 bases. V trimming: 6 bases; J trimming: 9 bases; junction bases outside the gene matches: 7. Per the germline V gene, CDR1 is MNHNS and CDR2 is SASEGT. The CDR3 has 14 amino acids. The CDR3 loop reads CASRTTGATSPLHF. The CDR3, as DNA: TGTGCCAGCAGAACGACAGGGGCTACTTCACCCCTCCACTTT.

The chain is built from TRBV7-2 and TRBJ1-2; no definite D call. The V and J ends lost 2 bases and 9 bases respectively, with 4 bases between them. Looked up from germline, CDR1 is SGHTA and CDR2 is FQGNSA. This CDR3 comprises 10 residues. CDR3: CASSLLRYTF. The CDR3 nucleotides read TGTGCCAGCAGCTTATTACGCTACACCTTC.

The chain uses TRBV7-9 and TRBJ2-2, with D possibly matching TRBD2 (5 bases). Between the trimmed V and J ends, which lost 0 bases and 7 bases, there was a span of 12 bases. CDR1 and CDR2 (germline): SEHNR, FQNEAQ (reference sequence). The CDR3 loop spans 15 amino acids. CDR3 amino acids: CASSLALHAGGELFF. The DNA of the CDR3 is TGTGCCAGCAGCTTAGCGCTCCACGCGGGCGGGGAGCTGTTTTTT.

This clonotype was seen repeatedly, ten times or more. J is TRBJ1-2 and V is TRBV15; TRBD1 aligns across 11 bases. The ends lost 5 bases at V and 7 bases at J; junction bases unmatched: 6. The V gene's germline CDR1 is LNHNV and CDR2 YYDKDF (reference sequence). This CDR3 is built from 14 residues. CDR3 bases: TGTGCCACCAGCCCGGGACAGGGGGTAGGTGGCTACACCTTC. Translated: CATSPGQGVGGYTF.

The V call is TRBV4-1, the J call TRBJ2-1, with 15 nucleotides matching TRBD2. V gave up 1 base and J gave up 8 bases; unmatched junction bases: 12. The CDR3 spans 19 residues. The V gene's germline CDR1 is MGHRA and CDR2 YSYEKL. The CDR3 loop reads CASSQAGTSGRISQYEQFF. CDR3 nucleotide sequence: TGCGCCAGCAGCCAAGCCGGGACTAGCGGGAGGATCTCACAATATGAGCAGTTCTTC.

In DNA form, the CDR3 reads TGCAGTGCGGATGAAGCTTTCTTT. Translation: CSADEAFF. The J gene is TRBJ1-1, the V gene TRBV20-1; no clear D gene. The CDR3 spans 8 residues. Deletions cut 6 bases from V and 7 bases from J, with 3 bases between. Germline lookup yields CDR1 DFQATT and CDR2 SNEGSKA (reference sequence).

This clonotype was observed many times. The rearrangement joins TRBV12-3 or TRBV12-4 to TRBJ1-1; 9 bases map to TRBD1. CDR3 size: 15 residues. J lost 4 bases, V lost 6 bases, and 9 bases had no gene match. The CDR3 nucleotides read TGTGCCAGCAGCCGAATAGACAGGGGGAGCACTGAAGCTTTCTTT. This translates into CASSRIDRGSTEAFF.

The V gene is TRBV12-3 or TRBV12-4, the J gene TRBJ2-1, with 11 positions matching TRBD2. V lost 6 bases and J lost 7; bases outside the gene matches: 5. CDR3 size: 14 residues. The CDR3 nucleotides are TGTGCCAGCAGAATTAGCGGGGGGGGGAATGAGCAGTTCTTC. Its protein product is CASRISGGGNEQFF.

This chain connects TRBV12-3 or TRBV12-4 to TRBJ2-1; TRBD2 matches at 8 bases. J lost 1 base, V lost 5 bases, and 4 bases had no gene match. CDR3 size: 15 residues. CDR3 residues: CASSSQRGSYNEQFF. CDR3 bases: TGTGCCAGCAGTAGCCAGCGGGGGTCCTACAATGAGCAGTTCTTC.

This clonotype has a count of ten or more. The chain is built from TRBV7-9 and TRBJ2-1, with D hard to call. Trimming removed 6 bases at V and 0 bases at J, with 15 bases between. The CDR3 loop spans 16 amino acids. CDR1 is SEHNR and CDR2 is FQNEAQ in the germline V gene (reference sequence). The CDR3 loop reads CASRQGVASSYNEQFF. In DNA form, the CDR3 reads TGTGCCAGCAGGCAAGGCGTAGCCAGCTCCTACAATGAGCAGTTCTTC.

V gene TRBV20-1 combines with J gene TRBJ2-1; 13 bases map to TRBD2. The CDR3 covers 15 residues. Germline-derived CDR1 and CDR2 are DFQATT and SNEGSKA (reference sequence). V lost 0 bases to trimming and J lost 7 bases; unmatched junction nucleotides: 3. CDR3 DNA: TGCAGTGCTAGAGATTGGACTAGCGGGAGTAATGAGCAGTTCTTC. It encodes CSARDWTSGSNEQFF.

This clonotype was detected many times. This chain links TRBV4-1 with TRBJ1-1, with D maybe TRBD1 (6 bases). This CDR3 region has 19 residues. The germline V and J ends were trimmed by 0 bases and 5 bases, with 25 bases remaining between them. Germline V gene lookup returns CDR1 MGHRA and CDR2 YSYEKL. CDR3 region: CASSQEASTDGGLRTEAFF. CDR3 nucleotide sequence: TGCGCCAGCAGCCAAGAAGCGTCGACTGACGGGGGGCTCAGGACTGAAGCTTTCTTT.

This clonotype was seen a few times. This chain connects TRBV3-1 to TRBJ1-1; D is ambiguous. V lost 4 bases, J lost 1 base, and 10 bases lay in between. The germline CDR1 and CDR2 sequences are LGHDT and YNNKEL (reference sequence). This CDR3 is built from 14 residues. CDR3 DNA: TGTGCCAGCAGCCCCTTAACAAGGAACACTGAAGCTTTCTTT. The encoded protein is CASSPLTRNTEAFF.

The rearrangement joins TRBV20-1 to TRBJ1-1; D perhaps matches TRBD1 (5 bases). CDR1 DFQATT and CDR2 SNEGSKA come from the germline V gene (reference sequence). This CDR3 has 12 amino acids. With 3 bases removed from V and 7 bases from J, the gap between germline ends came to 12 bases. CDR3 in amino acids: CSASQQAFEAFF. The CDR3 DNA sequence: TGCAGTGCTAGCCAACAGGCCTTTGAAGCTTTCTTT.

This clonotype turned up a few times. The J gene is TRBJ2-1, the V gene TRBV12-3 or TRBV12-4, with D hard to call. The CDR3 is 16 amino acids. Trimming took off 6 bases at V and 9 bases at J, with 24 bases between the two ends. DNA for the CDR3: TGTGCCAGCAGCCAACGTTCAATATGGGTGGGCAGTGAGCAGTTCTTC. Translating gives CASSQRSIWVGSEQFF.

This clonotype was detected ten times or more. J is TRBJ1-2 and V is TRBV27; tentatively, D is TRBD1 (6 bases). Trimming took off 6 bases at V and 8 bases at J, with 13 bases between the two ends. This CDR3 has 12 residues. Germline values: CDR1 MNHEY, CDR2 SMNVEV (reference sequence). The CDR3 is CASRLGGGGYTF. The CDR3 nucleotides are TGTGCCAGCAGGCTGGGCGGGGGCGGCTACACCTTC.

The V and J genes are TRBV5-6 and TRBJ2-7; 11 bases map to TRBD2. The V gene's germline CDR1 is SGHDT and CDR2 YYEEEE. The V gene end was trimmed by 4 bases and the J gene end by 3 bases; junction bases not matched to a gene: 6. CDR3 length equals 15 residues. CDR3 sequence (DNA): TGTGCCAGCAGCAACCCCGGGACTAGCGGCTACGAGCAGTACGTC. It codes for CASSNPGTSGYEQYV.

This chain uses TRBV6-1 with TRBJ2-3; 12 nucleotides agree with TRBD2. Germline loops: CDR1 MNHNS, CDR2 SASEGT. J was trimmed by 0 bases and V by 6 bases; bases with no gene match: 13. The CDR3 runs 19 residues. The CDR3 loop is CASSWPGTSGSKSTDTQYF. The CDR3 DNA follows: TGTGCCAGCAGCTGGCCCGGGACTAGCGGGTCTAAAAGCACAGATACGCAGTATTTT.

This clonotype was seen only a few times. This chain links TRBV28 with TRBJ1-2; D gene ambiguous. The germline V gene has CDR1 MDHEN and CDR2 SYDVKM. The CDR3 runs 11 residues. V lost 3 bases and J lost 7, with 6 bases in between. The DNA of the CDR3 is TGTGCCAGCAGTTTCCGTAGTGGCTACACCTTC. This translates into CASSFRSGYTF.

This clonotype appeared many times. The chain joins TRBV12-3 or TRBV12-4 to TRBJ1-1; 7 positions agree with TRBD1. The CDR3 has 17 residues. V shed 5 bases, J shed 7 bases, and the junction held 19 bases outside the gene matches. CDR3 in amino acids: CASSRRQGPFGGGEAFF. CDR3 nucleotides: TGTGCCAGCAGTCGTAGACAGGGACCATTTGGGGGGGGTGAAGCTTTCTTT.

The CDR3 loop reads CASSIGVGRDNEQFF. In DNA, the CDR3 is TGCGCCAGCAGCATAGGGGTTGGGCGGGACAATGAGCAGTTCTTC. The genes are TRBV5-1 and TRBJ2-1; either TRBD1 or TRBD2 may supply D (5 bases each). This CDR3 spans 15 amino acids. V was shortened by 4 bases and J by 5 bases, with 16 bases between the two germline ends. The germline gives CDR1 SGHRS, CDR2 YFSETQ.